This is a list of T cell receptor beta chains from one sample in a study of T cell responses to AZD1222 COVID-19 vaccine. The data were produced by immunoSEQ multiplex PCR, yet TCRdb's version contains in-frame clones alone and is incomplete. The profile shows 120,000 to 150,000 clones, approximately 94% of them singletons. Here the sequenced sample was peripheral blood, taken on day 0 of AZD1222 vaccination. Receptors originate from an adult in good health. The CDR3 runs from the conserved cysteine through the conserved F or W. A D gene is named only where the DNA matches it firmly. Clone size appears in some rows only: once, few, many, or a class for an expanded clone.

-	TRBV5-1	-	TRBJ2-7	CASSAQGYEQYF	TGCGCCAGCAGCGCGCAGGGATACGAGCAGTACTTC
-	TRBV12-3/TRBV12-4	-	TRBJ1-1	CASSPGTEAFF	TGTGCCAGCAGCCCTGGAACTGAAGCTTTCTTT
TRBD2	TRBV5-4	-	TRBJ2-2	CASSLGPAGAGAGELFF	TGTGCCAGCAGCTTGGGCCCCGCGGGAGCGGGAGCCGGGGAGCTGTTTTTT
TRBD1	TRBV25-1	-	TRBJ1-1	CASNDQGGGDTEAFF	TGTGCCAGCAACGATCAGGGGGGGGGCGACACTGAAGCTTTCTTT
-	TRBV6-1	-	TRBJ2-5	CASSEGDLPAQYF	TGTGCCAGCAGCGAAGGGGACCTCCCGGCCCAGTACTTC
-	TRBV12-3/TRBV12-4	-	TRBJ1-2	CASSIVGGEGYTF	TGTGCCAGCAGCATCGTAGGAGGGGAAGGCTACACCTTC
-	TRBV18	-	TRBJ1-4	CASSKAVNEKLFF	TGTGCCAGCTCAAAGGCAGTTAATGAAAAACTGTTTTTT
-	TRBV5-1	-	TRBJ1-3	CASTDRSSGNTIYF	TGCGCCAGCACTGACAGGAGCTCTGGAAACACCATATATTTT
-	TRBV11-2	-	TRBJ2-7	CASSLRDLASHEQYF	TGTGCCAGCAGCCTCCGGGACCTAGCCTCCCACGAGCAGTACTTC
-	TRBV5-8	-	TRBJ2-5	CASSLGISLETQYF	TGTGCCAGCAGCTTAGGGATTAGCTTGGAGACCCAGTACTTC
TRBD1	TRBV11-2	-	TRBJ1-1	CASSLTGVETEAFF	TGTGCCAGCAGCCTCACAGGGGTGGAAACTGAAGCTTTCTTT
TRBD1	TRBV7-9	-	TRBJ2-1	CASLGDRGQEQFF	TGTGCCAGCCTAGGAGACAGGGGGCAGGAGCAGTTCTTC
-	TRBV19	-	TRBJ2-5	CASSIQRAGQTQYF	TGTGCCAGTAGTATACAGCGGGCAGGTCAGACCCAGTACTTC
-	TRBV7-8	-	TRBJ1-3	CASSLQREGNTIYF	TGTGCCAGCAGCCTACAGAGGGAGGGAAACACCATATATTTT
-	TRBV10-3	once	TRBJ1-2	CATSSRGYTF	TGTGCCACCTCCAGCAGGGGCTACACCTTC
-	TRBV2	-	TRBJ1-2	CASSEREEGSNYGYTF	TGTGCCAGCAGTGAAAGGGAAGAGGGTTCTAACTATGGCTACACCTTC
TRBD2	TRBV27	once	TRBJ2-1	CASSLLAGYPSSYNEQFF	TGTGCCAGCAGTTTACTAGCGGGCTACCCGAGCTCCTACAATGAGCAGTTCTTC
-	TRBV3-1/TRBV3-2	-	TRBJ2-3	CASSQGRGSLHTQYF	TGTGCCAGCAGCCAAGGGAGGGGCAGTTTACATACGCAGTATTTT
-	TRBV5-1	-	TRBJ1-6	CASSLGDFYNSPLHF	TGCGCCAGCAGCTTGGGGGATTTTTATAATTCACCCCTCCACTTT
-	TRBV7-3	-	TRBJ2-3	CASSPGREPTDTQYF	TGTGCCAGCAGCCCAGGGCGGGAACCCACAGATACGCAGTATTTT
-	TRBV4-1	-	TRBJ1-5	CASSQGQNNQPQHF	TGCGCCAGCAGCCAAGGGCAGAACAATCAGCCCCAGCATTTT
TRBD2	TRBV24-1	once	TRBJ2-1	CATGTSGRAHEQFF	TGTGCCACCGGTACTAGCGGGAGGGCCCATGAGCAGTTCTTC
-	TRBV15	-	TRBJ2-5	CATSRDGAETQYF	TGTGCCACCAGCAGAGATGGGGCGGAGACCCAGTACTTC
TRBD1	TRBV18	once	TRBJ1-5	CASSRDSGEAPQHF	TGTGCCAGCTCAAGGGACAGTGGGGAAGCGCCCCAGCATTTT
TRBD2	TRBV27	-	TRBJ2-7	CASSFTSGRGSEQYF	TGTGCCAGCAGTTTCACTAGCGGGAGGGGCTCCGAGCAGTACTTC
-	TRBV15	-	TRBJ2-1	CATSIDLGPGYNEQFF	TGTGCCACCAGCATCGACCTGGGGCCGGGATACAATGAGCAGTTCTTC
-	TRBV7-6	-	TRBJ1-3	CASSLSPSGARNTIYF	TGTGCCAGCAGCTTGTCTCCGTCCGGCGCAAGAAACACCATATATTTT
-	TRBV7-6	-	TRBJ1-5	CASSPEWAGNQPQHF	TGTGCCAGCAGCCCCGAGTGGGCAGGGAATCAGCCCCAGCATTTT
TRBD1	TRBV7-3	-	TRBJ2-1	CASSSGTGRLSYNEQFF	TGTGCCAGCAGCTCTGGGACAGGAAGGCTCTCCTACAATGAGCAGTTCTTC
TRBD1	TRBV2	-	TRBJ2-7	CASHWTGGMGQYF	TGTGCCAGCCACTGGACAGGGGGAATGGGGCAGTACTTC
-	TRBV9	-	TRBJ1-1	CASSVRGGTEAFF	TGTGCCAGCAGCGTAAGGGGTGGGACTGAAGCTTTCTTT
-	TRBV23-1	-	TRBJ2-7	CASSQSIRGWSSYEQYF	TGCGCCAGCAGTCAATCGATAAGGGGCTGGAGCTCCTACGAGCAGTACTTC
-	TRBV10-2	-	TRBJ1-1	CASSLGFDTEAFF	TGCGCCAGCAGTTTGGGTTTCGACACTGAAGCTTTCTTT
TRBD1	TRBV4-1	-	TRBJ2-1	CASSQEPQGYAYNEQFF	TGCGCCAGCAGCCAAGAACCACAGGGGTACGCCTACAATGAGCAGTTCTTC
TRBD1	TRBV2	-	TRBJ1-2	CASSADRGRLEGYTF	TGTGCCAGCAGTGCCGACAGGGGGCGATTAGAAGGCTACACCTTC
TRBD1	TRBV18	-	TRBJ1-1	CASSPRQGKNTEAFF	TGTGCCAGCTCACCTCGACAGGGGAAGAACACTGAAGCTTTCTTT
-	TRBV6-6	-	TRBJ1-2	CASSLTRKHYGYTF	TGTGCCAGCAGTTTAACGAGAAAGCACTATGGCTACACCTTC
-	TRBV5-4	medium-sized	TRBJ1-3	CASSSPGEASAIYF	TGTGCCAGCAGCTCTCCCGGGGAAGCTTCAGCCATATATTTT
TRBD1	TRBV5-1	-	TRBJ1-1	CASSLTVGTGVTEAFF	TGCGCCAGCAGCTTGACGGTCGGGACAGGGGTGACTGAAGCTTTCTTT
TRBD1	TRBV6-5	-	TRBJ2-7	CASRRTGATYEQYF	TGTGCCAGCAGACGGACAGGGGCCACCTACGAGCAGTACTTC
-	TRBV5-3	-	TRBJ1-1	CARSLRNTEAFF	TGTGCCAGAAGCCTTAGGAACACTGAAGCTTTCTTT
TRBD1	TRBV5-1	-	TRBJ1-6	CASSLGTGEGSPLHF	TGCGCCAGCAGCTTGGGGACAGGGGAGGGTTCACCCCTCCACTTT
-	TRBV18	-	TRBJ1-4	CASSPRTTNEKLFF	TGTGCCAGCTCACCAAGGACAACTAATGAAAAACTGTTTTTT
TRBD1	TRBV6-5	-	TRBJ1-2	CASSSPPLDRAGYTF	TGTGCCAGCAGTTCCCCCCCCTTGGACAGGGCCGGCTACACCTTC
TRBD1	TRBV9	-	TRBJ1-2	CASSRWGTGNYGYTF	TGTGCCAGCAGCCGATGGGGGACAGGGAACTATGGCTACACCTTC
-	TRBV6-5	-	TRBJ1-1	CASSYSFVNTEAFF	TGTGCCAGCAGTTACTCTTTTGTGAACACTGAAGCTTTCTTT
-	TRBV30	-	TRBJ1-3	CAWAQGYSGNTIYF	TGTGCCTGGGCACAGGGTTACTCTGGAAACACCATATATTTT
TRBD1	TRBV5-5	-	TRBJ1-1	CASSSRDRDTEAFF	TGTGCCAGCAGTTCCCGGGACAGGGACACTGAAGCTTTCTTT
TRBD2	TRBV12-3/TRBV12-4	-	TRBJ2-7	CASSLGVTSGGDF	TGTGCCAGCAGTTTAGGGGTGACTAGCGGGGGAGACTTC
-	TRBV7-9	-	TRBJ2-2	CASSLLGGDTGELFF	TGTGCCAGCAGCCTCCTGGGGGGCGACACCGGGGAGCTGTTTTTT
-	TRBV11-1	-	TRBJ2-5	CASSLAGPQQETQYF	TGTGCCAGCAGCTTAGCGGGACCCCAACAAGAGACCCAGTACTTC
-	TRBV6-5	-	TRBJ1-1	CASKTTQRSNTEAFF	TGTGCCAGCAAGACAACCCAGCGATCGAACACTGAAGCTTTCTTT
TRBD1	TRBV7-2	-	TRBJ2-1	CASSGTGTGGIRSYNEQFF	TGTGCCAGCAGTGGGACCGGGACAGGGGGCATAAGATCCTACAATGAGCAGTTCTTC
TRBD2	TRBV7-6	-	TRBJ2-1	CASSFGTSGSSNEQFF	TGTGCCAGCAGCTTCGGGACTAGCGGGAGTTCCAATGAGCAGTTCTTC
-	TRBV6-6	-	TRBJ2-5	CASSYSRGETQYF	TGTGCCAGCAGTTACAGTCGGGGAGAGACCCAGTACTTC